The TCR beta chain under discussion was sequenced for a study of T cells after yellow fever vaccination. The ends were cut back, 4 bases at V and 7 bases at J, with 18 bases in the middle. CDR1 SGHKS and CDR2 YYEKEE come from the germline V gene (reference sequence). This CDR3 spans 15 amino acids. The study made its TCR cDNA through 5'RACE template switching. That step introduced a universal primer site along with UMIs. A single record per CDR3 protein comes from TCRdb applying MiXCR to the 5' RACE reads. The sample contains 450,000 to 650,000 distinct CDR3 sequences, approximately 15% of which appear only once. Study-level findings and limits: There was a possibility that FACS-sorted repertoires contained abundant clonotypes contaminating from the bulk population. Of the clonotypes, a small share occurred in both CD4 and CD8 compartments. Reappearance after the booster was seen for most primary-vaccination clones, at approximately 97% CD4 and 70% to 90% CD8.

This clonotype turned up a few times. Its antigen is not identified. The sample was PBMCs, taken on the day of the yellow fever booster vaccination. The rearrangement links TRBV5-5 to TRBJ1-5; a possible D gene is TRBD1 (5 bases). The TCR was taken from a man younger than 45 who received the YFV17D yellow fever vaccine. The CDR3 region has the DNA TGTGCCAGCAGCATTGGTGTCGCAGGGCGACAGCCCCAGCATTTT. This translates into CASSIGVAGRQPQHF.